The 23 T cell receptor beta chains listed next were all sequenced from one sample in a study of CD8 T cells in Susac syndrome. With random hexamers, reverse transcription was performed on roughly 0.5 to 1 ug of RNA. Using its own MiXCR run on the immunoSEQ multiplex PCR reads, TCRdb lists one record per CDR3 protein. This sample has roughly 200,000 distinct CDR3 sequences, with 85% to 95% found just once. The sample was CD4+ T cells from PBMCs. All receptors derive from a human donor with multiple sclerosis.

V usage is TRBV29-1 and J usage is TRBJ1-2; D gene ambiguous. The CDR3 sequence is 11 residues long. V was trimmed by 6 bases and J by 2 bases, leaving 7 bases between them. The germline gives CDR1 SQVTM, CDR2 ANQGSEA. DNA of the CDR3: TGCAGCGTGAACCAAAACTATGGCTACACCTTC. Amino acid sequence: CSVNQNYGYTF. Full variable domain (outside the CDR3, taken from reference TRBV29-1 and TRBJ1-2): SAVISQKPSRDICQRGTSLTIQCQVDSQVTMMFWYRQQPGQSLTLIATANQGSEATYESGFVIDKFPISRPNLTFSTLTVSNMSPEDSSIYLCSVNQNYGYTFGSGTRLTVV.

The chain uses TRBV1 and TRBJ2-7; no check of the table's D call, TRBD2, against the DNA was made. TRBV1 is annotated as a pseudogene. The CDR3 length is 17 residues. Written as DNA, the CDR3 is TGCACCAGCAGCCCAAGGTTGATTCAGGGCCCGGAGTACGAGCAGTACGTC. The encoded protein is CTSSPRLIQGPEYEQYV.

The V call is TRBV6-5, the J call TRBJ2-3, with D tentatively TRBD2 (6 bases). Trimming pared 2 bases from V and 0 bases from J, leaving 12 bases between. This CDR3 is built from 16 residues. Germline CDR1 and CDR2: MNHEY and SVGAGI. CDR3 residues: CASSYRDSSSTDTQYF. The CDR3 nucleotides are TGTGCCAGCAGTTACAGGGACTCCTCTAGCACAGATACGCAGTATTTT.

As for this clonotype: The junction shows a germline mismatch at one end, possibly a read error. The rearrangement links TRBV20-1 to TRBJ1-4; no clear D. This CDR3 contains 13 residues. Germline CDR1 reads DFQATT; CDR2 reads SNEGSKA (reference sequence). The DNA for the CDR3 is TGCAGTGCAAGAGAGACAACTAATGAAAAACTGTTTTTT. Its translation: CSARETTNEKLFF.

The chain carries TRBV27 and TRBJ2-1; 13 bases are a match to TRBD2. The CDR3 runs to 21 residues. The V and J ends lost 4 bases and 0 bases, in that order; junction bases with no gene match: 15. Germline V lookup: CDR1 MNHEY, CDR2 SMNVEV (reference sequence). In DNA form, the CDR3 reads TGTGCCAGCAGTTCTTACGTAGGACTAGCGGGGGCCTTAAGCTCCTACAATGAGCAGTTCTTC. Amino acid sequence: CASSSYVGLAGALSSYNEQFF.

This chain links TRBV3-1 with TRBJ2-1; D unresolved. The CDR3 spans 15 residues. Germline CDR1 is LGHDT and CDR2 is YNNKEL (reference sequence). V was cut by 0 bases and J by 6 bases, with 12 bases left in between. The CDR3 region is CASSQEWNSINEQFF. Written as DNA, the CDR3 is TGTGCCAGCAGCCAAGAGTGGAACAGTATCAATGAGCAGTTCTTC.

CDR3 DNA sequence: TGTGCCAGCAGTTGGAGCCGCCAAGAGACCCAGTACTTC. This translates into CASSWSRQETQYF. The chain couples TRBV2 to TRBJ2-5, with D hard to call. The germline V and J ends were trimmed by 5 bases and 1 base, with 8 bases remaining between them. The CDR3 is 13 residues long. In germline, CDR1 is SNHLY, CDR2 FYNNEI. The full variable domain, in which reference TRBV2 and TRBJ2-5 provide the parts outside the CDR3, is EPEVTQTPSHQVTQMGQEVILRCVPISNHLYFYWYRQILGQKVEFLVSFYNNEISEKSEIFDDQFSVERPDGSNFTLKIRSTKLEDSAMYFCASSWSRQETQYFGPGTRLLVL.

This chain connects TRBV25-1 to TRBJ1-1; weak D call: TRBD1 (5 bases). The V gene lost 7 bases and the J gene lost 3 bases, with 12 bases spanning the gap. In germline, CDR1 is MGHDK, CDR2 SYGVNS. CDR3 length equals 13 residues. The CDR3 protein is CASTAGPYTEAFF. The CDR3 region has the DNA TGTGCCAGCACCGCAGGGCCGTACACTGAAGCTTTCTTT. The whole variable domain, remainder taken from reference TRBV25-1 and TRBJ1-1, is EADIYQTPRYLVIGTGKKITLECSQTMGHDKMYWYQQDPGMELHLIHYSYGVNSTEKGDLSSESTVSRIRTEHFPLTLESARPSHTSQYLCASTAGPYTEAFFGQGTRLTVV.

The chain joins TRBV29-1 to TRBJ1-1; D remains unclear. Germline V gives CDR1 SQVTM, CDR2 ANQGSEA. This CDR3 is 11 amino acids long. Trimming stripped 4 bases from V and 4 bases from J, with 7 bases between. The CDR3 DNA is TGCAGCGTTGCGGCAGGCACTGAAGCTTTCTTT. The encoded protein is CSVAAGTEAFF.

This chain connects TRBV3-1 to TRBJ2-5; tentative D call: TRBD2 (5 bases). The CDR3 length is 14 residues. The V and J ends lost 3 bases and 2 bases respectively, with 10 bases between them. The germline V gene encodes CDR1 LGHDT and CDR2 YNNKEL (reference sequence). CDR3 in amino acids: CASSQRADQETQYF. The CDR3 DNA reads as TGTGCCAGCAGCCAGCGGGCCGATCAAGAGACCCAGTACTTC.

The chain joins TRBV9 to TRBJ2-7, with D possibly being TRBD1 (5 bases). Germline V gives CDR1 SGDLS, CDR2 YYNGEE. This CDR3 has 15 amino acids. Trimming removed 3 bases at V and 6 bases at J, with 19 bases between. This CDR3 is CASSASRASAVEQYF. CDR3 coding DNA: TGTGCCAGCAGCGCGTCCAGGGCGAGTGCGGTCGAGCAGTACTTC. The entire variable domain, with the rest obtained from reference TRBV9 and TRBJ2-7, is as follows: DSGVTQTPKHLITATGQRVTLRCSPRSGDLSVYWYQQSLDQGLQFLIQYYNGEERAKGNILERFSAQQFPDLHSELNLSSLELGDSALYFCASSASRASAVEQYFGPGTRLTVT.

V is TRBV20-1 and J is TRBJ2-7; 8 bases are shared with TRBD2. The CDR3 runs 14 residues. V gave up 6 bases and J gave up 2 bases; unmatched junction bases: 9. Germline V gene lookup returns CDR1 DFQATT and CDR2 SNEGSKA (reference sequence). The chain's CDR3 is CSARGGRSPYEQYF. DNA for the CDR3: TGCAGTGCCCGGGGGGGCCGGTCCCCCTACGAGCAGTACTTC.

The rearrangement joins TRBV2 to TRBJ2-1; possibly TRBD1 or TRBD2 for D (5 bases each). There are 14 residues in the CDR3. With 8 bases removed from V and 1 base from J, the gap between germline ends came to 12 bases. Per germline, CDR1 SNHLY and CDR2 FYNNEI. This chain's CDR3 is CASRTGGSYNEQFF. The CDR3 region has the DNA TGTGCCAGCCGAACAGGAGGTTCCTACAATGAGCAGTTCTTC. Using reference TRBV2 and TRBJ2-1 for the parts outside the CDR3, the full variable domain is EPEVTQTPSHQVTQMGQEVILRCVPISNHLYFYWYRQILGQKVEFLVSFYNNEISEKSEIFDDQFSVERPDGSNFTLKIRSTKLEDSAMYFCASRTGGSYNEQFFGPGTRLTVL.

This chain joins TRBV29-1 and TRBJ2-2; 7 bases are shared with TRBD1. CDR1 is SQVTM and CDR2 is ANQGSEA in the germline V gene. V lost 4 bases to trimming and J lost 5 bases; unmatched junction nucleotides: 4. This CDR3 is built from 13 residues. The CDR3 DNA sequence: TGCAGCGTTGTGAGACAGGGAACCGGGGAGCTGTTTTTT. Translated, it gives CSVVRQGTGELFF.

The chain employs TRBV10-3 and TRBJ2-7, with TRBD1 identical over 7 bases. This CDR3 spans 15 amino acids. CDR1 is ENHRY and CDR2 is SYGVKD in the germline V gene. V gave up 9 bases and J gave up 4 bases; unmatched junction bases: 15. CDR3 amino acids: CAMSGQDRSSYEQYF. The CDR3 DNA follows: TGTGCCATGTCAGGACAGGACCGCTCATCATACGAGCAGTACTTC.

V and J are TRBV6-5 and TRBJ1-1; D is uncertain. CDR3 length: 15 residues. Germline V CDR1 and CDR2: MNHEY, SVGAGI. V was clipped by 0 bases and J by 0 bases, with 8 bases between them. As DNA, the CDR3 is TGTGCCAGCAGTTACTCTAGTAATCTGAACACTGAAGCTTTCTTT. Translating it yields CASSYSSNLNTEAFF.

This clonotype was found once. The rearrangement uses TRBV30 and TRBJ1-2; no reliable D call. Per germline, CDR1 GTSNPN and CDR2 SVGIG (reference sequence). The V end lost 7 bases, the J end lost 6 bases, and 9 bases lay between the germline ends. This CDR3 has 10 amino acids. The CDR3 nucleotides are TGTGCCTATCAAAAGGATGGCTACACCTTC. Its translation: CAYQKDGYTF.

This chain joins TRBV3-1 and TRBJ2-7; 7 bases agree with TRBD2. The germline gives CDR1 LGHDT, CDR2 YNNKEL (reference sequence). Trimming at V came to 3 bases and at J to 3 bases, leaving 5 bases not matched to a gene. This CDR3 comprises 14 residues. In DNA form, the CDR3 reads TGTGCCAGCAGCCAGAGCGGGAACTACTACGAGCAGTACTTC. Its translation: CASSQSGNYYEQYF.

The chain joins TRBV19 to TRBJ1-6; 7 positions match TRBD1. CDR1 and CDR2 (germline): LNHDA, SQIVND (reference sequence). The CDR3 runs to 15 residues. Trimming took 5 bases from V and 7 from J; bases not matched to a gene: 8. CDR3 sequence reads: CASSPSRGRNSPLHF. CDR3 DNA: TGTGCCAGTAGTCCTTCGAGGGGGCGGAATTCACCCCTCCACTTT.

The V and J genes are TRBV20-1 and TRBJ2-3, with D maybe TRBD2 (7 bases). The CDR3 runs to 14 residues. Germline V gives CDR1 DFQATT, CDR2 SNEGSKA (reference sequence). V was pared by 7 bases and J by 2 bases, with 16 bases between. The CDR3 protein is CSVTPGGPTDTQYF. CDR3 nucleotide sequence: TGCAGTGTCACCCCCGGGGGGCCCACAGATACGCAGTATTTT.

The chain is built from TRBV3-1 and TRBJ2-7; D is possibly TRBD1 (6 bases). CDR3 size: 13 residues. In germline, CDR1 is LGHDT, CDR2 YNNKEL (reference sequence). The V gene lost 0 bases and the J gene lost 5 bases, with 8 bases spanning the gap. The CDR3 loop is CASSQEYRDEQYF. DNA of the CDR3: TGTGCCAGCAGCCAAGAATACAGGGACGAGCAGTACTTC.

The chain recombines TRBV28 with TRBJ2-5; 11 nucleotides line up with TRBD1. The V and J ends lost 6 bases and 10 bases, in that order; junction bases with no gene match: 4. There are 12 residues in the CDR3. Germline V gene data show CDR1 as MDHEN and CDR2 as SYDVKM. CDR3 residues: CASSPGTGGQYF. In DNA form, the CDR3 reads TGTGCCAGCAGCCCCGGGACAGGGGGCCAGTACTTC. Filled out from reference TRBV28 and TRBJ2-5, the complete variable domain reads DVKVTQSSRYLVKRTGEKVFLECVQDMDHENMFWYRQDPGLGLRLIYFSYDVKMKEKGDIPEGYSVSREKKERFSLILESASTNQTSMYLCASSPGTGGQYFGPGTRLLVL.

The gene calls are TRBV12-3 or TRBV12-4 and TRBJ1-2, with D hard to call. This CDR3 contains 12 residues. V lost 2 bases and J lost 5, with 6 bases in between. DNA of the CDR3: TGTGCCAGCAGTTTATCAGCGTATGGCTACACCTTC. This gives the protein CASSLSAYGYTF.